This T cell receptor (beta chain) was recovered during a study of blood T cells in healthy people across ages. Concerning this clonotype itself: Its antigen is not identified.

Per the germline V gene, CDR1 is SNHLY and CDR2 is FYNNEI. Unmatched junction bases numbered 4, after V lost 5 bases and J lost 3 bases. CDR3 length: 15 amino acids. Samples each had at least 6 micrograms of total RNA extracted. Primers used in a second PCR of about 7 to 12 cycles were a sample-barcoded 5' primer and a J-beta primer mix. Each TCR beta cDNA got a 12-nucleotide random molecular identifier. In TCRdb, the 5' RACE reads were re-called with MiXCR into one record per CDR3 protein. The sample lists about 1,800,000 distinct CDR3 sequences, approximately 30% occurring once. Study-wide points: Calculation of diversity from one million T cells yielded estimates considered to be underestimates. Unknown CMV status may confound age-related changes in expanded clones.

The clonotype originates from a woman in her twenties or thirties in good health. The chain has TRBV2 and TRBJ2-3; TRBD2 matches at 11 bases. The sequencing sample was made of blood. The CDR3, as DNA: TGTGCCAGCAGTCGGACTAGCGGGCAGACAGATACGCAGTATTTT. Amino acid sequence: CASSRTSGQTDTQYF.